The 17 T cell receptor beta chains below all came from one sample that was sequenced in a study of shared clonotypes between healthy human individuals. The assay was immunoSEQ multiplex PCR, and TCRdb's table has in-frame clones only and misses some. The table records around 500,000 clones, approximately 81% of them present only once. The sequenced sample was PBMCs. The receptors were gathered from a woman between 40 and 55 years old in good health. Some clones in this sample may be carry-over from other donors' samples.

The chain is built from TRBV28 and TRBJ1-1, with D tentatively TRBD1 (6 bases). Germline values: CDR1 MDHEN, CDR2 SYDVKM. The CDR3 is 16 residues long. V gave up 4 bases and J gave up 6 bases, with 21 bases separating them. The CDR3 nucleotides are TGTGCCAGCAGTTCATCCAGGGACATCGGCTATTCTGAAGCTTTCTTT. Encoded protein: CASSSSRDIGYSEAFF. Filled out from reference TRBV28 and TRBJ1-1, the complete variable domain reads DVKVTQSSRYLVKRTGEKVFLECVQDMDHENMFWYRQDPGLGLRLIYFSYDVKMKEKGDIPEGYSVSREKKERFSLILESASTNQTSMYLCASSSSRDIGYSEAFFGQGTRLTVV.

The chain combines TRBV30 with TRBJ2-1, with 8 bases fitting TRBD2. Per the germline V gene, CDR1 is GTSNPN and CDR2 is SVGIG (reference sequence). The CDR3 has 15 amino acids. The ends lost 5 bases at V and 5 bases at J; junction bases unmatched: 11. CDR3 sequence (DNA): TGTGCCTGGCGAGGAACGGGGGGGGCCCACAATGAGCAGTTCTTC. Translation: CAWRGTGGAHNEQFF.

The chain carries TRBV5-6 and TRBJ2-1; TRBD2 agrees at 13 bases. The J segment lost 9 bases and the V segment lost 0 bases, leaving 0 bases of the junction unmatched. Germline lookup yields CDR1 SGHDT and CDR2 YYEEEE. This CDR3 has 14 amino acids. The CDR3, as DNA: TGTGCCAGCAGCTTGGGACTAGCGGGAGGTGAGCAGTTCTTC. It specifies CASSLGLAGGEQFF.

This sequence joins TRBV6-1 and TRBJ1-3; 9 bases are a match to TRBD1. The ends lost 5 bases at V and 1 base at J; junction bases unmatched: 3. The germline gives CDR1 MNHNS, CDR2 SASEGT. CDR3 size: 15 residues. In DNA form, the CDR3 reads TGTGCCAGCAGTTGGGACAGGGCTTCTGGAAACACCATATATTTT. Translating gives CASSWDRASGNTIYF.

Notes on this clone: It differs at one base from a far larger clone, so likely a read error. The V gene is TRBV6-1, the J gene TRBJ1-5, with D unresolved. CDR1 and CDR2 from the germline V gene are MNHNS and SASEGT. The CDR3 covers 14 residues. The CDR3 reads CACSEGFEGQPQHF. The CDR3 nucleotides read TGTGCCTGCAGTGAGGGTTTTGAGGGACAGCCCCAGCATTTT.

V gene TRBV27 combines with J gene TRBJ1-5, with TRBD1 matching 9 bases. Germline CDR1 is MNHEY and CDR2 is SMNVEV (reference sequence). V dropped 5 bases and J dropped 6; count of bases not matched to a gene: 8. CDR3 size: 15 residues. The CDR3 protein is CASSPGQGTGQPQHF. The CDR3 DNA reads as TGTGCCAGCAGTCCAGGACAGGGGACGGGTCAGCCCCAGCATTTT.

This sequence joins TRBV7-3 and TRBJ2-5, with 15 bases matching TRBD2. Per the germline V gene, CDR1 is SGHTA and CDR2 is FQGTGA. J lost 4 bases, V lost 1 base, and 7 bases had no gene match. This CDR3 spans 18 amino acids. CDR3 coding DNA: TGTGCCAGCAGCTTAAGGGGGACTAGCGGGAGGTCGGCAGAGACCCAGTACTTC. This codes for CASSLRGTSGRSAETQYF.

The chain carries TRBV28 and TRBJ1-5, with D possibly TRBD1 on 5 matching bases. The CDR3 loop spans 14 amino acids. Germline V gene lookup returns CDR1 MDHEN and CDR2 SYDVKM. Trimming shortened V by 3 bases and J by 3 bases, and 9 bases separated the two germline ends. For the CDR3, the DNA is TGTGCCAGCAGTTTGTGGGGACCCAATCAGCCCCAGCATTTT. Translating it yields CASSLWGPNQPQHF.

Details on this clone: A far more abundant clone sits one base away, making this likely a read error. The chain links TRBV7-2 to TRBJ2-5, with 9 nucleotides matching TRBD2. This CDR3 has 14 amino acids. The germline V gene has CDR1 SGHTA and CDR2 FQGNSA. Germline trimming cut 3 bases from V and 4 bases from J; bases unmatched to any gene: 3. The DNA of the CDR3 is TGTGCCAGCAGCTTTAGCGGGAGCCGAGAGACCCAGTACTTC. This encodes CASSFSGSRETQYF.

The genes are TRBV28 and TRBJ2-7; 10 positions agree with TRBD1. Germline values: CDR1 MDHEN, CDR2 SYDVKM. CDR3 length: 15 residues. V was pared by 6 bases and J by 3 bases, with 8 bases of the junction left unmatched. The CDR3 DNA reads TGTGCCAGCAGGCTAGGGACAGGGGAAGGCTACGAGCAGTACTTC. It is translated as CASRLGTGEGYEQYF.

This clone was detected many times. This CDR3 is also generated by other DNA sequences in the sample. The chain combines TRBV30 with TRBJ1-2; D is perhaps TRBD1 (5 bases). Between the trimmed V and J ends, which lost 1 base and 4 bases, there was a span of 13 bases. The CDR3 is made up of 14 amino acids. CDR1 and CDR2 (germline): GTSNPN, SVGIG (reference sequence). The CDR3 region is CAWSDSGQAYGYTF. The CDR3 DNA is TGTGCCTGGAGTGACTCGGGGCAGGCCTATGGCTACACCTTC.

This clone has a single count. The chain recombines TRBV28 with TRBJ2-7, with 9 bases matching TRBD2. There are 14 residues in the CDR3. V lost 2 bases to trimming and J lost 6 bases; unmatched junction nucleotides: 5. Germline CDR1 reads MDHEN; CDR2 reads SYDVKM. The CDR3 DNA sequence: TGTGCCAGCAGTTTAGCGGGAGGGTATCCCGAGCAGTACTTC. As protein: CASSLAGGYPEQYF.

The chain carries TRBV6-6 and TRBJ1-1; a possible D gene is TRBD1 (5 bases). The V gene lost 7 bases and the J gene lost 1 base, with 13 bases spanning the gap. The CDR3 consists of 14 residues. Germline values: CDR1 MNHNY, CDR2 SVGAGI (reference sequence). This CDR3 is CASINGGANTEAFF. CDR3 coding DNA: TGTGCCAGCATCAACGGAGGGGCGAACACTGAAGCTTTCTTT.

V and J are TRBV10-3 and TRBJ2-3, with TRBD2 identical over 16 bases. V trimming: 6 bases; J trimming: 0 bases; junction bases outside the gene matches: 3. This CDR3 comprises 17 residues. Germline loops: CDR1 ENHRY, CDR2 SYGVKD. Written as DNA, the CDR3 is TGTGCCATCAGCGGGACTAGCGGGAGGGATAGCACAGATACGCAGTATTTT. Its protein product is CAISGTSGRDSTDTQYF.

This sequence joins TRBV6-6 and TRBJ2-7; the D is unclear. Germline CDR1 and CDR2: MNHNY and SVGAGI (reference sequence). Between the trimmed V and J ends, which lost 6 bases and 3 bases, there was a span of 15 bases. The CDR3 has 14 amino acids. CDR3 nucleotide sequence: TGTGCCAGCAGCAACCGACTCCTCCGCTACGAGCAGTACTTC. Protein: CASSNRLLRYEQYF.

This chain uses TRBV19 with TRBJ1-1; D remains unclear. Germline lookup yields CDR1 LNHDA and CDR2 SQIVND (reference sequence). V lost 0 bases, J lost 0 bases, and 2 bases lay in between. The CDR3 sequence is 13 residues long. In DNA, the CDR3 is TGTGCCAGTAGTATAGAGTTGAACACTGAAGCTTTCTTT. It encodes CASSIELNTEAFF.

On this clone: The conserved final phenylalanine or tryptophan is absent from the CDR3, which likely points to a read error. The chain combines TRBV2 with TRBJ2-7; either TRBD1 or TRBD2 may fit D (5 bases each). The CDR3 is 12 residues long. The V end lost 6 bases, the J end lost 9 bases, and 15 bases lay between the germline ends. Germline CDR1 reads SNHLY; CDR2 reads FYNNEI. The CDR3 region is CASRPLGPRQYL. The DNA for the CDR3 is TGTGCCAGCAGGCCCTTGGGACCTCGGCAGTACTTA.